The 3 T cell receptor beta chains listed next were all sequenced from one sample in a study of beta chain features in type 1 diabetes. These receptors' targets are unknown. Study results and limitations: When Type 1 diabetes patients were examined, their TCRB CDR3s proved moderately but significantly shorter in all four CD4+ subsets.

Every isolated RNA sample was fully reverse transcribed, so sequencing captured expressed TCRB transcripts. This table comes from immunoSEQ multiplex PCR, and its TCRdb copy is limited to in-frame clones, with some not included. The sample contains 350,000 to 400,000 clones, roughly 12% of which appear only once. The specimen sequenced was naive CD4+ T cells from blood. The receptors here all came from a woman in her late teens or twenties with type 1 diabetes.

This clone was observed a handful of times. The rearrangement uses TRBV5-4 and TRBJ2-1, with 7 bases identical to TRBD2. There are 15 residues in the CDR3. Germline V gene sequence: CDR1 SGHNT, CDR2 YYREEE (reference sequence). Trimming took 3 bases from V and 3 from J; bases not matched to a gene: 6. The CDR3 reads CASSYNERDYNEQFF. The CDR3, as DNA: TGTGCCAGCAGCTATAACGAGCGGGACTACAATGAGCAGTTCTTC.

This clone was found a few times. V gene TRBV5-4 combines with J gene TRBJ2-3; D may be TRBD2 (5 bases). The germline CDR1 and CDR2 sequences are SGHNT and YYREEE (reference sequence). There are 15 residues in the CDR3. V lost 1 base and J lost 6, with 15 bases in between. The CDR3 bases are TGTGCCAGCAGCTTGAGGAGCGGCGTTGAGGATACGCAGTATTTT. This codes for CASSLRSGVEDTQYF.

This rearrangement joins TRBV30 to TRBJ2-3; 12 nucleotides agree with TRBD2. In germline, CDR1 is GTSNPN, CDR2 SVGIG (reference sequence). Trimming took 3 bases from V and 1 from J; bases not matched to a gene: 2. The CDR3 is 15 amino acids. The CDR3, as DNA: TGTGCCTGGAGCCTAGCGGGAGGGGGCACAGATACGCAGTATTTT. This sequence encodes CAWSLAGGGTDTQYF.